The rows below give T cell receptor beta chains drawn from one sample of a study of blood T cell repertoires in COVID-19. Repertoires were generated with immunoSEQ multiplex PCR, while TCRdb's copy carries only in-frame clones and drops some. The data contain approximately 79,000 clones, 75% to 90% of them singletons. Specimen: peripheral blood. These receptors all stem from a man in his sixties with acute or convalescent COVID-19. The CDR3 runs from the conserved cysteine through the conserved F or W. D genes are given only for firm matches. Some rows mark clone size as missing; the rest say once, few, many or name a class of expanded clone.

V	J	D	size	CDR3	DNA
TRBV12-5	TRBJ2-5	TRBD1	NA	CASGSGQGRETQYF	TGTGCTAGTGGTTCCGGACAGGGAAGAGAGACCCAGTACTTC
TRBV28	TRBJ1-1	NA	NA	CASSLSRTEAFF	TGTGCCAGCAGTTTATCGCGGACTGAAGCTTTCTTT
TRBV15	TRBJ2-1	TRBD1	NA	CATSRRTGGFNEQFF	TGTGCCACCAGCCGACGGACAGGGGGGTTTAATGAGCAGTTCTTC
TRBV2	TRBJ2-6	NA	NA	CASRRTVLSGANVLTF	TGTGCCAGCCGAAGGACAGTTCTTTCTGGGGCCAACGTCCTGACTTTC
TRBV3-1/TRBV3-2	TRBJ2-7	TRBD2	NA	CASSLKGGLAEPYEQYF	TGTGCCAGCAGCCTCAAAGGGGGACTAGCGGAACCCTACGAGCAGTACTTC
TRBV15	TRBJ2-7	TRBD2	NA	CATSRGGLAYEQYF	TGTGCCACCAGCAGAGGGGGACTAGCCTACGAGCAGTACTTC
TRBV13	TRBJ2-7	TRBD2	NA	CASSLDVGSGGIHEQYF	TGTGCCAGCAGCCTCGACGTAGGTAGCGGGGGGATACACGAGCAGTACTTC
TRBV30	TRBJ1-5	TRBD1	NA	CAWSVGTGFTYSNQPQHF	TGTGCCTGGAGTGTGGGGACAGGTTTTACTTATAGCAATCAGCCCCAGCATTTT
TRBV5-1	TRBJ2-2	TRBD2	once	CASMLAENTGELFF	TGCGCCAGCATGCTAGCGGAGAACACCGGGGAGCTGTTTTTT
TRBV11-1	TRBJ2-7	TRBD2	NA	CASSPTGTSGDYEQYF	TGTGCCAGCAGCCCTACCGGGACTAGCGGGGATTACGAGCAGTACTTC
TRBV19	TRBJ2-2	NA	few	CASTGGPGGELFF	TGTGCCAGTACTGGTGGGCCTGGCGGGGAGCTGTTTTTT
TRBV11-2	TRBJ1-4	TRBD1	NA	CASSPDRATNEKLFF	TGTGCCAGCAGCCCAGACAGGGCAACTAATGAAAAACTGTTTTTT
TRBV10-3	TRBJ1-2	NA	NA	CAISESKRGYGYTF	TGTGCCATCAGTGAGTCAAAGCGGGGCTATGGCTACACCTTC
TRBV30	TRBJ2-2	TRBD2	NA	CATNGRPSGGIAGELFF	TGTGCCACCAACGGTAGGCCTAGCGGGGGTATCGCCGGGGAGCTGTTTTTT
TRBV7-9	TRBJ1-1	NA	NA	CASSLVSGSGRAEAFF	TGTGCCAGCAGCTTAGTATCAGGGTCGGGTCGGGCTGAAGCTTTCTTT
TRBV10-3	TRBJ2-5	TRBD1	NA	CAISDPGQGETQYF	TGTGCCATCAGTGACCCGGGACAGGGGGAGACCCAGTACTTC
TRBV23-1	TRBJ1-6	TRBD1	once	CASSLSRVDRDYNSPLHF	TGCGCCAGCAGTCTCTCCCGGGTCGACAGGGACTATAATTCACCCCTCCACTTT
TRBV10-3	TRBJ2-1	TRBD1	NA	CAISETGAVEQFF	TGTGCCATCAGTGAGACAGGGGCCGTTGAGCAGTTCTTC
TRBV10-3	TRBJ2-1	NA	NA	CAISHLGLVRNNEQFF	TGTGCCATCAGCCATTTAGGACTCGTCCGGAACAATGAGCAGTTCTTC
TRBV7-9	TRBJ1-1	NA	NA	CASSLLGGAFF	TGTGCCAGCAGCTTACTAGGGGGAGCTTTCTTT
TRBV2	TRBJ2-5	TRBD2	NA	CASTLDPLAGGRQETQYF	TGTGCCAGCACCCTGGACCCACTAGCGGGGGGGCGGCAAGAGACCCAGTACTTC
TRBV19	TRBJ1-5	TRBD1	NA	CASSLTGDQPQHF	TGTGCCAGTAGTCTGACAGGGGATCAGCCCCAGCATTTT
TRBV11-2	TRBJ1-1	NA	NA	CASSLVNFEAFF	TGTGCCAGCAGCTTAGTGAACTTTGAAGCTTTCTTT
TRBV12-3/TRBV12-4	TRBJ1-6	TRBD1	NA	CANAQGLSSPLHF	TGTGCCAACGCACAGGGGCTTAGTTCACCCCTCCACTTT
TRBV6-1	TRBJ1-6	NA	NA	CASSERAGAEPINSPLHF	TGTGCCAGCAGTGAACGCGCAGGGGCCGAACCGATTAATTCACCCCTCCACTTT
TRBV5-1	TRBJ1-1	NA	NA	CASSPQGDTEAFF	TGCGCCAGCAGCCCACAGGGTGACACTGAAGCTTTCTTT
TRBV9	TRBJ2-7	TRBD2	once	CASSVASGGDYEQYF	TGTGCCAGCAGCGTCGCTAGCGGGGGGGACTACGAGCAGTACTTC
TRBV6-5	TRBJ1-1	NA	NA	CASRRGTLSEAFF	TGTGCCAGCAGGCGTGGGACTTTAAGTGAAGCTTTCTTT
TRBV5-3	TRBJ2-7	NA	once	CARSIGTGEVYEQYF	TGTGCCAGAAGCATCGGGACGGGGGAGGTCTACGAGCAGTACTTC
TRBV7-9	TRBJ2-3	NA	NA	CASSLQGTQYF	TGTGCCAGCAGCTTACAGGGCACGCAGTATTTT
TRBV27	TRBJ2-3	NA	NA	CATRLQGAGDTQYF	TGTGCCACCCGGCTACAGGGCGCCGGGGATACGCAGTATTTT
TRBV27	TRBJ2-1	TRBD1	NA	CANYPGTGRSEQFF	TGTGCCAACTACCCGGGGACAGGGAGGAGTGAGCAGTTCTTC
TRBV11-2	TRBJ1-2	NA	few	CASSPGQGSLYGYTF	TGTGCCAGCAGCCCCGGGCAGGGGTCCCTCTATGGCTACACCTTC
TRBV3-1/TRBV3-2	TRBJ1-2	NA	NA	CASSQGAGLNYGYTF	TGTGCCAGCAGCCAAGGGGCGGGACTTAACTATGGCTACACCTTC
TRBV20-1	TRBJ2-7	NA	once	CSAAQGYEQYF	TGCAGTGCTGCACAGGGCTACGAGCAGTACTTC
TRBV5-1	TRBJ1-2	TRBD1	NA	CASSRDRVIYGYTF	TGCGCCAGCAGCCGGGACAGGGTTATCTATGGCTACACCTTC
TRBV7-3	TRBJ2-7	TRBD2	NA	CASSLRSGRASEQYF	TGTGCCAGCAGCCTAAGAAGCGGGAGGGCCTCCGAGCAGTACTTC
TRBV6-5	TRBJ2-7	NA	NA	CASSYTGLARRYF	TGTGCCAGCAGTTACACGGGACTCGCTCGAAGATACTTC
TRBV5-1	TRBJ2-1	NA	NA	CASSFGREPYNEQFF	TGCGCCAGCAGCTTTGGCAGGGAACCGTACAATGAGCAGTTCTTC
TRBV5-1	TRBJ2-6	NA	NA	CASSLEGSGANVLTF	TGCGCCAGCAGCTTGGAGGGGTCTGGGGCCAACGTCCTGACTTTC
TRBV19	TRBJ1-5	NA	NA	CASSLRRGQPQHF	TGTGCCAGTAGTCTCCGCAGGGGCCAGCCCCAGCATTTT
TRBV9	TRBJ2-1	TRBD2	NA	CASSVRTSGNYNEQFF	TGTGCCAGCAGCGTGAGGACTAGCGGGAACTACAATGAGCAGTTCTTC
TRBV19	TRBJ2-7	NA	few	CASSTEFTRGTYEQYF	TGTGCCAGTAGTACCGAATTCACCCGAGGGACCTACGAGCAGTACTTC
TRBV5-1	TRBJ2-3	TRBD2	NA	CASSLQAGRGTDTQYF	TGCGCCAGCAGCTTGCAGGCCGGGAGGGGCACAGATACGCAGTATTTT
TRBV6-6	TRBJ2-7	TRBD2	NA	CASSPSRLAAYEQYF	TGTGCCAGCAGCCCGTCTCGACTAGCGGCCTACGAGCAGTACTTC
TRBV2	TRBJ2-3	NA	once	CASRAAEVDTQYF	TGTGCCAGCAGGGCGGCGGAGGTCGATACGCAGTATTTT
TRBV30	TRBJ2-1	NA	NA	CAWGSGYNEQFF	TGTGCCTGGGGATCAGGGTACAATGAGCAGTTCTTC
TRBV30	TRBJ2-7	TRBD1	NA	CALQGIPYEQYF	TGTGCCTTACAGGGGATTCCCTACGAGCAGTACTTC
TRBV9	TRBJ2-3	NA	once	CASKRGTDTQYF	TGTGCCAGCAAGCGGGGCACAGATACGCAGTATTTT
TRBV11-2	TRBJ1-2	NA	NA	CASSPPGLYGYTF	TGTGCCAGCAGTCCACCGGGACTCTATGGCTACACCTTC
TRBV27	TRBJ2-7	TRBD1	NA	CASSSPTGGYEQYF	TGTGCCAGCAGTTCACCGACAGGGGGCTACGAGCAGTACTTC
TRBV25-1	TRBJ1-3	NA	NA	CASRKQAGNTIYF	TGTGCCAGCAGGAAACAGGCTGGAAACACCATATATTTT
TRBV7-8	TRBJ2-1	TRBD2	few	CASSLVGLAGSDGEQFF	TGTGCCAGCAGCTTAGTTGGACTAGCGGGCTCAGACGGTGAGCAGTTCTTC
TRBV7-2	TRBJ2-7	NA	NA	CASSLVGMGGAYEQYF	TGTGCCAGCAGCTTAGTGGGGATGGGGGGAGCCTACGAGCAGTACTTC
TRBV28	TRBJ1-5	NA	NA	CASTLQGPPGTQHF	TGTGCCAGCACCCTACAGGGACCCCCGGGGACCCAGCATTTT